The 24 T cell receptor beta chains below come from one sample, sequenced in a study of blood T cell repertoires in COVID-19 (TCRdb year 2020). Preparation of the library involved the immunoSEQ multiplex PCR assay. The table was pulled from immuneACCESS by TCRdb, which kept in-frame rearrangements only. Such tables lose some clones; where checked, under half of the loss comes from unresolved V genes, and the rest has no known cause. This sample has approximately 200,000 clones in its table, and around 86% of those were observed once. In total, the top ten clones hold 7% to 7.5% of the sample. The sample comprised PBMCs or T cells enriched from blood (not recorded which). These receptors were taken from a young man in a cohort exposed to, infected with or recovered from COVID-19 (not recorded which).

This chain uses TRBV3-1 (or the pseudogene TRBV3-2) with TRBJ2-3, with 12 bases fitting TRBD2. V dropped 2 bases and J dropped 3; count of bases not matched to a gene: 6. There are 17 residues in the CDR3. Germline-derived CDR1 and CDR2 are LGHDT and YNNKEL (reference sequence). The CDR3 reads CASSQPKGLAGTDTQYF. CDR3 nucleotides: TGTGCCAGCAGCCAACCCAAAGGACTAGCGGGAACAGATACGCAGTATTTT.

The J gene is TRBJ1-3, the V gene TRBV12-5, with D hard to call. Germline CDR1 LGHNT, CDR2 FRNRAP. This CDR3 region has 13 residues. With 6 bases removed from V and 2 bases from J, the gap between germline ends came to 8 bases. CDR3 bases: TGTGCTAGTGGGGCAAGTACTGGAAACACCATATATTTT. This translates into CASGASTGNTIYF.

The genes are TRBV19 and TRBJ1-5; 7 positions agree with TRBD1. This CDR3 is 18 amino acids long. The V gene's germline CDR1 is LNHDA and CDR2 SQIVND (reference sequence). With 3 bases clipped from V and 5 bases from J, the junction kept 16 bases outside the gene matches. DNA of the CDR3: TGTGCCAGTAGTATCACCCCGTCGACAGGGAGTTGGGATCAGCCCCAGCATTTT. Residues: CASSITPSTGSWDQPQHF.

This chain links TRBV3-1 (or the pseudogene TRBV3-2) with TRBJ2-5; D might be TRBD1 (6 bases). CDR1 is LGHDT and CDR2 is YNNKEL in the germline V gene (reference sequence). The V end was cut by 4 bases, the J end by 7 bases, with 16 bases between. The CDR3 spans 14 residues. This CDR3 is CASSLAQGDGTQYF. CDR3 DNA sequence: TGTGCCAGCAGCCTCGCACAGGGTGATGGGACCCAGTACTTC.

This chain uses TRBV18 with TRBJ1-1; D remains ambiguous. In germline, CDR1 is KGHSH, CDR2 LQKENI. CDR3 length: 14 residues. V lost 1 base to trimming and J lost 4 bases, with 10 bases between them. CDR3 amino acids: CASSPQGEGTEAFF. The DNA for the CDR3 is TGTGCCAGCTCACCACAGGGCGAGGGCACTGAAGCTTTCTTT. Filled out from reference TRBV18 and TRBJ1-1, the complete variable domain reads NAGVMQNPRHLVRRRGQEARLRCSPMKGHSHVYWYRQLPEEGLKFMVYLQKENIIDESGMPKERFSAEFPKEGPSILRIQQVVRGDSAAYFCASSPQGEGTEAFFGQGTRLTVV.

The chain has TRBV7-9 and TRBJ2-7; D not certain. The CDR3 has 12 amino acids. CDR1 is SEHNR, CDR2 FQNEAQ, per germline (reference sequence). Trimming left V 2 bases short and J 6 bases short, with 8 bases between. This CDR3 is CASSLRASEQYF. The CDR3 DNA is TGTGCCAGCAGCTTAAGAGCCTCCGAGCAGTACTTC.

This rearrangement joins TRBV4-1 to TRBJ2-4; D gene ambiguous. Germline CDR1 and CDR2: MGHRA and YSYEKL. Trimming pared 4 bases from V and 0 bases from J, leaving 10 bases between. This CDR3 has 15 residues. CDR3 coding DNA: TGCGCCAGCAGCCTTTTAATCGTAGCCAAAAACATTCAGTACTTC. It yields the protein CASSLLIVAKNIQYF.

The J gene is TRBJ2-1, the V gene TRBV5-4; 8 nucleotides agree with TRBD2. The V segment lost 2 bases and the J segment 3 bases; nucleotides outside the gene matches: 7. The CDR3 loop spans 16 amino acids. Germline CDR1 is SGHNT and CDR2 is YYREEE (reference sequence). The CDR3 nucleotides read TGTGCCAGCAGCTTAGGACCGGGACTAGACTACAATGAGCAGTTCTTC. Its protein product is CASSLGPGLDYNEQFF.

The chain links TRBV9 to TRBJ2-1; 7 nucleotides agree with TRBD1. The germline CDR1 and CDR2 sequences are SGDLS and YYNGEE. This CDR3 contains 15 residues. V gave up 0 bases and J gave up 5 bases; unmatched junction bases: 5. CDR3 protein: CASSVDTGADNEQFF. CDR3 in DNA: TGTGCCAGCAGCGTAGACACAGGGGCGGACAATGAGCAGTTCTTC.

V gene TRBV3-1 (or the pseudogene TRBV3-2) combines with J gene TRBJ2-1, with TRBD2 as a possible D gene (5 bases). Germline V gene sequence: CDR1 LGHDT, CDR2 YNNKEL (reference sequence). The CDR3 runs 14 residues. The V and J ends lost 7 bases and 4 bases respectively, with 14 bases between them. CDR3 coding DNA: TGTGCCAGCACTTCTGGACTGGCATACAATGAGCAGTTCTTC. Translating it yields CASTSGLAYNEQFF.

The chain combines TRBV6-5 with TRBJ2-7; a possible D gene is TRBD2 (6 bases). The germline V gene encodes CDR1 MNHEY and CDR2 SVGAGI. The CDR3 contains 14 residues. V was trimmed by 7 bases and J by 7 bases, leaving 20 bases between them. CDR3 bases: TGTGCCAGCATGGGGGGACTCCCCGTTGGGGAGCAGTACTTC. Translated: CASMGGLPVGEQYF.

The chain employs TRBV5-1 and TRBJ1-4; TRBD1 aligns across 7 bases. The CDR3 covers 15 residues. CDR1 is SGHRS, CDR2 YFSETQ, per germline. With 8 bases clipped from V and 5 bases from J, the junction kept 12 bases outside the gene matches. Here the CDR3 DNA reads TGCGCCAGTCGGAAAGGGGGCCAGGGAAATGAAAAACTGTTTTTT. Translating it yields CASRKGGQGNEKLFF.

This chain uses TRBV11-2 with TRBJ2-7; D ambiguous. Germline V lookup: CDR1 SGHAT, CDR2 FQNNGV. This CDR3 region has 13 residues. The ends were cut back, 2 bases at V and 6 bases at J, with 11 bases in the middle. The CDR3 region has the DNA TGTGCCAGCAGCTTAATCTCAGGCCCCGAGCAGTACTTC. Protein product: CASSLISGPEQYF.

The CDR3 is CASLGTASYTF. CDR3 coding DNA: TGTGCCAGCCTCGGGACAGCCAGCTACACCTTC. The gene calls are TRBV25-1 and TRBJ1-2; 7 bases align to TRBD1. The CDR3 has 11 amino acids. The trim removed 8 bases at V and 9 bases at J, leaving 6 bases unmatched. Per the germline V gene, CDR1 is MGHDK and CDR2 is SYGVNS.

This chain uses TRBV10-1 with TRBJ2-2; tentatively, D is TRBD1 (6 bases). V lost 3 bases and J 3 bases, leaving 17 bases between the germline ends. Germline CDR1 reads WNHNN; CDR2 reads SYGVQD (reference sequence). The CDR3 totals 17 residues. CDR3 sequence: CASSEGFGTIHTGELFF. The CDR3 bases are TGCGCCAGCAGTGAAGGGTTTGGGACAATCCACACCGGGGAGCTGTTTTTT.

The rearrangement links TRBV4-1 to TRBJ2-4, with 12 bases aligning to TRBD2. The CDR3 consists of 17 residues. Looked up from germline, CDR1 is MGHRA and CDR2 is YSYEKL. The J segment lost 4 bases and the V segment lost 4 bases, leaving 8 bases of the junction unmatched. The CDR3 DNA follows: TGCGCCAGCAGCCCTCCGACTAGCGGGAGAGGTAAAAACATTCAGTACTTC. This gives the protein CASSPPTSGRGKNIQYF.

CDR3 coding DNA: TGTGCCAGCAGCGGGGACAGGGTGTACGAGCAGTACTTC. Residues: CASSGDRVYEQYF. J is TRBJ2-7 and V is TRBV28; TRBD1 matches at 9 bases. J lost 4 bases, V lost 6 bases, and 4 bases had no gene match. Germline V gene lookup returns CDR1 MDHEN and CDR2 SYDVKM. The CDR3 has 13 amino acids.

This chain uses TRBV6-6 with TRBJ1-4; no clear D. The germline gives CDR1 MNHNY, CDR2 SVGAGI (reference sequence). There are 12 residues in the CDR3. V was cut by 0 bases and J by 14 bases, with 10 bases left in between. CDR3 loop: CASSYSSGLLFF. In nucleotides, the CDR3 is TGTGCCAGCAGTTACTCCTCAGGACTCCTGTTTTTT.

This chain uses TRBV7-2 with TRBJ1-2, with 8 bases aligning to TRBD1. The V and J ends lost 6 bases and 6 bases, in that order; junction bases with no gene match: 9. The CDR3 totals 14 residues. Germline CDR1 and CDR2: SGHTA and FQGNSA. The CDR3 protein is CASSGDRTVNGYTF. The CDR3 coding sequence is TGTGCCAGCAGTGGGGACAGGACCGTTAATGGCTACACCTTC. Variable domain in full (rest from reference TRBV7-2 and TRBJ1-2): GAGVSQSPSNKVTEKGKDVELRCDPISGHTALYWYRQSLGQGLEFLIYFQGNSAPDKSGLPSDRFSAERTGGSVSTLTIQRTQQEDSAVYLCASSGDRTVNGYTFGSGTRLTVV.

The genes are TRBV24-1 and TRBJ2-7; TRBD1 matches at 9 bases. The CDR3 sequence is 15 residues long. The V gene's germline CDR1 is KGHDR and CDR2 SFDVKD. V lost 3 bases and J lost 2; bases outside the gene matches: 4. The CDR3, as DNA: TGTGCCACCAGTGATGCCGGGACAGGGCCCTACGAGCAGTACTTC. Its translation is CATSDAGTGPYEQYF.

V gene TRBV5-6 combines with J gene TRBJ2-7; TRBD2 is a possible D gene (5 bases). This CDR3 has 18 amino acids. The germline CDR1 and CDR2 sequences are SGHDT and YYEEEE. Trimming shortened V by 1 base and J by 0 bases, and 20 bases separated the two germline ends. CDR3 region: CASSLKVYEGSSSYEQYF. The CDR3 DNA reads as TGTGCCAGCAGCTTGAAGGTCTACGAGGGTTCTTCCTCCTACGAGCAGTACTTC.

The chain combines TRBV20-1 with TRBJ2-7, with TRBD2 matching 11 bases. V shed 3 bases, J shed 2 bases, and the junction held 9 bases outside the gene matches. The CDR3 has 16 residues. Germline CDR1 reads DFQATT; CDR2 reads SNEGSKA (reference sequence). The CDR3 coding sequence is TGCAGTGCTAGTATCTTGTTACTAGCGGGAGCCTACGAGCAGTACTTC. Amino acids: CSASILLLAGAYEQYF.

The chain employs TRBV5-1 and TRBJ2-7; TRBD1 is a possible D gene (5 bases). Trimming stripped 7 bases from V and 0 bases from J, with 11 bases between. Germline lookup yields CDR1 SGHRS and CDR2 YFSETQ. The CDR3 contains 13 residues. The CDR3 DNA follows: TGCGCCAGCTCGACAGTAAACTCCTACGAGCAGTACTTC. Translating gives CASSTVNSYEQYF.

Worth noting for this clone: Other DNA sequences in the same sample also yield this CDR3. This sequence joins TRBV9 and TRBJ2-2; TRBD2 might be the D (5 bases). Germline assignment: CDR1 SGDLS and CDR2 YYNGEE. The CDR3 is made up of 15 amino acids. V lost 0 bases and J lost 7, with 13 bases in between. CDR3 sequence (DNA): TGTGCCAGCAGCGTAGCTCTAGGACTCGGCGGGGAGCTGTTTTTT. It translates to CASSVALGLGGELFF.